This T cell receptor beta chain was documented in a study of shared T cell receptors in the human thymus. Repertoires were generated with immunoSEQ multiplex PCR, while TCRdb's copy carries only in-frame clones and drops some. The sample comprises some 700,000 clones, roughly 85% of which are singletons, and approximately 0.01% rests with the top ten. The CDR3 is 15 residues long. From germline, CDR1 is SGHTA and CDR2 FQGTGA. The V and J ends lost 5 bases and 3 bases respectively, with 14 bases between them. A further study also used this sample, focusing on human thymus T cells. According to that study: Unrelated individuals had highly overlapping thymic repertoires, as reported in related research.

The receptor was derived from a girl under three years old with a congenital heart defect. The sample comprised thymocytes. The chain employs TRBV7-3 and TRBJ2-1; D ambiguous. The CDR3 here is CASSPRTSCYNEQFF. CDR3 DNA sequence: TGTGCCAGCAGCCCCCGAACTTCATGCTACAATGAGCAGTTCTTC.